The clone carrying this TCR beta chain was observed a handful of times. These data belong to a study of blood T cells in healthy people across ages. Next came a second PCR, run for about 6 to 12 cycles, which used a sample-barcoded 5' primer along with a J-beta primer mix. Sequencing recovered at least 2.5 million CDR3-containing paired-end reads from each sample. TCRdb recomputed calls from the 5' RACE reads with MiXCR, one row per CDR3 protein. The sample shows around 1.7 million distinct CDR3 sequences, roughly 30% of them seen only once. Material for sequencing was blood. The source of this sequence is a woman aged 25 to 39 in good health.

CDR3 coding DNA: TGTGCCAGCACCCAATCCGGGGTTGGAGGGTCCGAGCAGTACTTC. It specifies CASTQSGVGGSEQYF. The V gene is TRBV6-2 or TRBV6-3, the J gene TRBJ2-5, with D possibly TRBD2 on 6 matching bases. The DNA end favors TRBJ2-7, so the J call may be wrong. Germline-derived CDR1 and CDR2 are MNHEY and SVGEGT. CDR3 length equals 15 residues.